This entry features one TCR beta chain sequence. The germline gives CDR1 WNHNN, CDR2 SYGVQD (reference sequence). The V end lost 3 bases, the J end lost 4 bases, and 12 bases lay between the germline ends. The CDR3 covers 14 residues. The sample is drawn from a study of blood T cell repertoires in COVID-19. Source study methods: Counts of nucleated cells, estimated from reference gene primer amplification, were obtained. This table comes from immunoSEQ multiplex PCR, and its TCRdb copy is limited to in-frame clones, with some not included. V, J and clone size derive from that table, while D and trimming were established from the DNA sequence. The repertoire has 55,000 to 80,000 clones, roughly nine tenths of them found once; the top ten carry roughly 8.8%.

This receptor was taken from an elderly man with acute or convalescent COVID-19. The specimen was peripheral blood. This chain links TRBV10-1 with TRBJ1-1; no firm D call. The CDR3 reads CASSEDGRATEAFF. The CDR3 DNA reads as TGCGCCAGCAGTGAAGACGGGAGAGCCACTGAAGCTTTCTTT.